This TCR beta chain was sequenced during a study of blood T cell repertoires in COVID-19. This clone was counted a few times. The authors' processing: Amplified reference gene primers provided the basis for estimating nucleated cell counts. Assay used: immunoSEQ multiplex PCR; TCRdb lists only in-frame clones, some missing. V and J calls and clone size are as listed in that table; D and trimming were resolved from the DNA. The repertoire holds about 150,000 clones, with around 83% as singletons. The CDR3 length is 15 residues. Trimming shortened V by 5 bases and J by 4 bases, and 14 bases separated the two germline ends. Germline CDR1 reads SGHAT; CDR2 reads FQNNGV.

The TCR originated in a woman between 55 and 75 years old with COVID-19, enrolled during active disease. The chain uses TRBV11-2 and TRBJ2-2; a possible D gene is TRBD2 (5 bases). The sequenced sample was peripheral blood. For the CDR3, the DNA is TGTGCCAGCAGCATTCAGTATCTAGCCACCGGGGAGCTGTTTTTT. Translating it yields CASSIQYLATGELFF.